This T cell receptor (beta chain) was recovered during a study of blood T cell repertoires in COVID-19 (dated by TCRdb to about 2020). For the wider study: Collaborator samples came from the United States, Italy and Spain and covered acute and convalescent phases of COVID-19. The prospective study material was composed of cDNA or gDNA derived from T cells, B-cell-depleted T cells, or PBMCs. Deeply sampled blood TCRbeta repertoires from subjects exposed to, actively infected with, or recovered from COVID-19 were included in the dataset. The repertoires were released in a freely available public database intended as a resource for research on the immune response to SARS-CoV-2. The samples were drawn from two sources: the first 160 participants of the ongoing ImmuneRACE study, and some 1,300 subjects contributed by 6 global collaborators. A de-identified subject ID, COVID-19 status, age in years and sex were almost always included in the sample metadata. Where HLA class I and class II types were available, the types were taken from metadata supplied by the sample provider, not from assay-based typing.

CDR1 and CDR2, per the germline V gene, are SNHLY and FYNNEI. Deletion took 5 bases off V and 3 bases off J, with a span of 12 bases between the germline ends. The CDR3 holds 14 amino acids from the cysteine to the phenylalanine. Of all the DNA, just the CDR3 is kept, 42 bases in frame from base 1. On this clone itself: Its antigen is not yet known. Per-base quality was not reported, and no clone a single base away is much larger than it.

Study-wide conclusions, independent of this receptor: Clinical and demographic metadata were provided uncurated, with the amount varying by source and participant.

A second Seattle source provided samples from volunteer blood donors who had recovered from COVID-19. Collaborating institutions collected whole blood in K2EDTA tubes following their own protocols. For TCRbeta analysis, collaborator samples were shipped as frozen whole blood, as isolated PBMCs, or as DNA extracted from either sample type. TCRbeta CDR3 regions were amplified from genomic DNA by means of the immunoSEQ Assay, a bias-controlled multiplex PCR. Processing in the source paper ran as follows. The number of nucleated cells in each sample was estimated from the amplification of reference gene primers within the assay. Sequence reads were collapsed and filtered to measure the absolute abundance of every unique TCRbeta CDR3 rearrangement. For each sample, productive Simpson clonality was calculated as the square root of Simpson's diversity index across productive rearrangements. Held by TCRdb, this immuneACCESS table contains in-frame sequences only and omits some clones. Under half of the omission traces to an unresolved V gene where checked; the cause of the rest is unknown. For V, J and clone size, that table is used; D and trimming come from the DNA. The sample has hundreds of thousands of clones on record, 80% to 90% of them singletons. Roughly 6.2% of the sample comes from the top ten.

This clonotype was obtained from a man aged 55 to 70 who had recovered from COVID-19. The chain is encoded by TRBV2 joined to TRBJ2-3, and perhaps TRBD1 as D gene, on 7 matching bases. Material for sequencing was peripheral blood. The DNA sequence is given as TGTGCCAGCAGTTCTCAGGGGGGAACAGATACGCAGTATTTT. Translated, this is CASSSQGGTDTQYF.